These 21 T cell receptor beta chains share one sample of origin, sequenced in a study of CD8 T cells in ankylosing spondylitis. TCRdb re-analysed the 5' RACE reads in MiXCR, keeping a single row per CDR3 protein. The data show some 350,000 distinct CDR3 sequences, roughly 15% seen once. Sequencing used blood, either unsorted or a sorted T cell fraction (not recorded which). The receptor set was obtained from a male donor with ankylosing spondylitis or in good health (not recorded which).

This clonotype was picked up a small number of times. The chain recombines TRBV19 with TRBJ2-5; possibly TRBD1 for D (6 bases). This CDR3 contains 11 residues. The germline gives CDR1 LNHDA, CDR2 SQIVND (reference sequence). Trimming pared 9 bases from V and 3 bases from J, leaving 8 bases between. In DNA form, the CDR3 reads TGTGCCAGATCAGGGGAAGAGACCCAGTACTTC. Translated: CARSGEETQYF.

This clonotype came up a few times. The chain has TRBV11-2 and TRBJ2-5; 9 bases align to TRBD1. V lost 6 bases to trimming and J lost 4 bases; unmatched junction nucleotides: 12. The CDR3 runs 16 residues. Per the germline V gene, CDR1 is SGHAT and CDR2 is FQNNGV. CDR3 loop: CASRRGQGMRGETQYF. The DNA of the CDR3 is TGTGCCAGCAGACGCGGACAGGGGATGAGAGGAGAGACCCAGTACTTC.

In nucleotides, the CDR3 is TGTGCCAGCAGTTGGACAGGGAACAATCAGCCCCAGCATTTT. Amino acid sequence: CASSWTGNNQPQHF. The chain has TRBV12-3 or TRBV12-4 and TRBJ1-5; TRBD1 matches at 8 bases. V was clipped by 4 bases and J by 3 bases; unmatched bases: 2. The CDR3 has 14 residues.

This clonotype was detected only a few times. The chain couples TRBV7-9 to TRBJ1-1; perhaps TRBD1 as D (5 bases). Trimming took off 4 bases at V and 4 bases at J, with 16 bases between the two ends. The CDR3 contains 15 residues. CDR1 is SEHNR and CDR2 is FQNEAQ in the germline V gene (reference sequence). CDR3 in amino acids: CASSSLGGAGTEAFF. DNA for the CDR3: TGTGCCAGCAGCTCCCTAGGAGGGGCCGGCACTGAAGCTTTCTTT.

This clonotype was seen more than once but under ten times. V gene TRBV6-2 or TRBV6-3 combines with J gene TRBJ1-2; D is unclear. This CDR3 comprises 13 residues. Trimming cost V 6 bases and J 6 bases, with 14 bases left between them. The germline V gene has CDR1 MNHEY and CDR2 SVGEGT. The CDR3 loop reads CASRFLPGDGYTF. In DNA, the CDR3 is TGTGCCAGCAGGTTCCTCCCAGGAGATGGCTACACCTTC.

The CDR3 loop is CASSVGGGRETQYF. Written as DNA, the CDR3 is TGCGCCAGCAGCGTCGGGGGGGGCAGGGAGACCCAGTACTTC. This chain joins TRBV5-1 and TRBJ2-5; 8 nucleotides align to TRBD2. CDR3 length: 14 residues. Germline V gene data show CDR1 as SGHRS and CDR2 as YFSETQ. With V trimmed by 4 bases and J by 5 bases, 7 bases remained unmatched. Supplemented by reference TRBV5-1 and TRBJ2-5, the full variable domain reads KAGVTQTPRYLIKTRGQQVTLSCSPISGHRSVSWYQQTPGQGLQFLFEYFSETQRNKGNFPGRFSGRQFSNSRSEMNVSTLELGDSALYLCASSVGGGRETQYFGPGTRLLVL.

In its sample, this clonotype was seen many times. This chain joins TRBV5-1 and TRBJ2-7; perhaps TRBD2 as D (5 bases). Germline V CDR1 and CDR2: SGHRS, YFSETQ. With 0 bases removed from V and 4 bases from J, the gap between germline ends came to 17 bases. CDR3 length: 16 amino acids. The CDR3 here is CASSLGDRGTRYEQYF. In DNA form, the CDR3 reads TGCGCCAGCAGCTTGGGAGACCGGGGAACTCGTTACGAGCAGTACTTC.

In its sample, this clonotype was seen a few times. This chain joins TRBV14 and TRBJ2-7; D ambiguous. The CDR3 length is 16 residues. CDR1 and CDR2 (germline): SGHDN, FVKESK. Trimming stripped 3 bases from V and 0 bases from J, with 15 bases between. The CDR3 protein is CASSQGRLPLSYEQYF. CDR3 bases: TGTGCCAGCAGCCAGGGCAGACTCCCACTCTCCTACGAGCAGTACTTC. Full variable domain (missing parts from reference TRBV14 and TRBJ2-7): EAGVTQFPSHSVIEKGQTVTLRCDPISGHDNLYWYRRVMGKEIKFLLHFVKESKQDESGMPNNRFLAERTGGTYSTLKVQPAELEDSGVYFCASSQGRLPLSYEQYFGPGTRLTVT.

The chain recombines TRBV12-3 or TRBV12-4 with TRBJ1-3; D remains ambiguous. CDR3 length: 15 amino acids. V lost 1 base and J 2 bases, leaving 9 bases between the germline ends. CDR3 loop: CASSLVSFPGNTIYF. The CDR3 coding sequence is TGTGCCAGCAGTTTAGTTTCCTTCCCTGGAAACACCATATATTTT.

This clonotype was picked up many times. The rearrangement uses TRBV7-2 and TRBJ2-3, with D perhaps TRBD2 (6 bases). V was shortened by 5 bases and J by 10 bases, with 19 bases between the two germline ends. Germline loops: CDR1 SGHTA, CDR2 FQGNSA. The CDR3 contains 14 residues. The CDR3 DNA is TGTGCCAGCAGCCATGGGGACTCCCGATCCGCGCAGTATTTT. It codes for CASSHGDSRSAQYF. The full variable domain, rest sourced from reference TRBV7-2 and TRBJ2-3, is GAGVSQSPSNKVTEKGKDVELRCDPISGHTALYWYRQSLGQGLEFLIYFQGNSAPDKSGLPSDRFSAERTGGSVSTLTIQRTQQEDSAVYLCASSHGDSRSAQYFGPGTRLTVL.

This rearrangement joins TRBV5-1 to TRBJ2-2; a weak D match, TRBD1 (5 bases). CDR3 size: 16 residues. V was pared by 0 bases and J by 4 bases, with 13 bases between. Germline V gene sequence: CDR1 SGHRS, CDR2 YFSETQ. The CDR3 region is CASSLARVMGTGELFF. For the CDR3, the DNA is TGCGCCAGCAGCTTGGCCAGGGTGATGGGCACCGGGGAGCTGTTTTTT.

The gene calls are TRBV6-1 and TRBJ1-4, with D uncertain. Germline CDR1 is MNHNS and CDR2 is SASEGT. The CDR3 loop spans 14 amino acids. Trimming took off 6 bases at V and 4 bases at J, with 12 bases between the two ends. CDR3 bases: TGTGCCAGCAGATCCCGGGAGCTTAATGAAAAACTGTTTTTT. Amino acids: CASRSRELNEKLFF.

This clonotype was recorded at least ten times. The rearrangement joins TRBV11-2 to TRBJ2-2; TRBD2 matches at 9 bases. The length of the CDR3 is 18 residues. CDR1 is SGHAT, CDR2 FQNNGV, per germline. V trimming: 0 bases; J trimming: 1 base; junction bases outside the gene matches: 6. The CDR3 sequence: CASSLEPSGKGNTGELFF. DNA for the CDR3: TGTGCCAGCAGCTTAGAGCCTAGCGGGAAGGGGAACACCGGGGAGCTGTTTTTT.

This chain joins TRBV20-1 and TRBJ2-7; the D gene could be TRBD1 or TRBD2 (6 bases each). Germline assignment: CDR1 DFQATT and CDR2 SNEGSKA (reference sequence). CDR3 length: 14 amino acids. Trimming stripped 7 bases from V and 2 bases from J, with 18 bases between. CDR3 nucleotides: TGCAGTGGTGTTAGGTCTAGGGGGGCCTACGAGCAGTACTTC. Translating gives CSGVRSRGAYEQYF.

The table lists this clonotype with a few counts. This chain connects TRBV5-1 to TRBJ1-6, with D uncertain. The V end lost 4 bases, the J end lost 6 bases, and 20 bases lay between the germline ends. The CDR3 has 17 residues. Germline CDR1 is SGHRS and CDR2 is YFSETQ. As DNA, the CDR3 is TGCGCCAGCAGCCGGGGAACGGAGCGATTATTTAATTCACCCCTCCACTTT. Translating it yields CASSRGTERLFNSPLHF.

Only a few counts were recorded for this clonotype. The V call is TRBV12-3 or TRBV12-4, the J call TRBJ2-5; TRBD2 agrees at 12 bases. The J segment lost 3 bases and the V segment lost 5 bases, leaving 1 base of the junction unmatched. This CDR3 contains 14 residues. The CDR3: CASSRTSGKETQYF. CDR3 in DNA: TGTGCCAGCAGTCGGACTAGCGGGAAAGAGACCCAGTACTTC.

A few counts support this clonotype. CDR3 nucleotide sequence: TGTGCCAGCAGCTTAGAGGGGGCGAGCTATGGCTACACCTTC. It specifies CASSLEGASYGYTF. The chain joins TRBV11-2 to TRBJ1-2; D is possibly TRBD1 (6 bases). The ends were cut back, 0 bases at V and 4 bases at J, with 9 bases in the middle. The CDR3 runs 14 residues. Germline V gene data show CDR1 as SGHAT and CDR2 as FQNNGV.

This clonotype was seen ten or more times. The genes are TRBV20-1 and TRBJ2-5; D call uncertain. There are 11 residues in the CDR3. V shed 3 bases and J shed 5 bases, with 7 bases lying between them. The V gene's germline CDR1 is DFQATT and CDR2 SNEGSKA (reference sequence). The chain's CDR3 is CSARPWETQYF. The CDR3 DNA reads TGCAGTGCTAGGCCCTGGGAGACCCAGTACTTC.

The chain couples TRBV10-3 to TRBJ2-1; D possibly corresponds to TRBD1 (5 bases). Per the germline V gene, CDR1 is ENHRY and CDR2 is SYGVKD. V lost 2 bases and J lost 8, with 10 bases in between. This CDR3 spans 13 amino acids. The CDR3 bases are TGTGCCATCAGTGAGGACTTCAGGGATGAGCAGTTCTTC. Protein: CAISEDFRDEQFF.

A few counts support this clonotype. The V gene is TRBV5-1, the J gene TRBJ1-2; 8 nucleotides agree with TRBD1. Per germline, CDR1 SGHRS and CDR2 YFSETQ. The junction had 5 bases not matched to a gene; V was cut back by 3 bases and J by 4 bases. The CDR3 is 14 amino acids. The CDR3 nucleotides read TGCGCCAGCAGCTCGACAGGGGAGACCTATGGCTACACCTTC. The encoded protein is CASSSTGETYGYTF. The full variable domain, in which reference TRBV5-1 and TRBJ1-2 provide the parts outside the CDR3, is KAGVTQTPRYLIKTRGQQVTLSCSPISGHRSVSWYQQTPGQGLQFLFEYFSETQRNKGNFPGRFSGRQFSNSRSEMNVSTLELGDSALYLCASSSTGETYGYTFGSGTRLTVV.

The CDR3 nucleotides read TGTGCCAGCAGCCGCGCCGGGCTAGCGGAATACAATGAGCAGTTCTTC. The encoded protein is CASSRAGLAEYNEQFF. The rearrangement links TRBV3-1 to TRBJ2-1, with 7 nucleotides matching TRBD2. Germline loops: CDR1 LGHDT, CDR2 YNNKEL (reference sequence). V shed 4 bases, J shed 4 bases, and the junction held 10 bases outside the gene matches. The CDR3 length is 16 residues.